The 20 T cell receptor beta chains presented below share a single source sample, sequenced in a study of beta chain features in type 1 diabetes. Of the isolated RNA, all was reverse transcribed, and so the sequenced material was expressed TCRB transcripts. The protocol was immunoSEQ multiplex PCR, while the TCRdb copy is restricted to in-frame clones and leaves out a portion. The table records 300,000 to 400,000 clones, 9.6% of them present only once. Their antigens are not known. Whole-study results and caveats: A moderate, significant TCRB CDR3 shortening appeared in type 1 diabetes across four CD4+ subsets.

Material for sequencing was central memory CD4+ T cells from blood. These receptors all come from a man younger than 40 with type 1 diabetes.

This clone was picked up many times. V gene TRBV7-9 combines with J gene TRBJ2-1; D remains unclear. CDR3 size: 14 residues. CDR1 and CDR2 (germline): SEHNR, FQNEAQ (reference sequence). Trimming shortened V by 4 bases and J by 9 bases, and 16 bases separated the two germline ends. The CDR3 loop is CASSSGPKGGEQFF. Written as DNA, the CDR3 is TGTGCCAGCAGCTCCGGGCCCAAGGGCGGTGAGCAGTTCTTC.

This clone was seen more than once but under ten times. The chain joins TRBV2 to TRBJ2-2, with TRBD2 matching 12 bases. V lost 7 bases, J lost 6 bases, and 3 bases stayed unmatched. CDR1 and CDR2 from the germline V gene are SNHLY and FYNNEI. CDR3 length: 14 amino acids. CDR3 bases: TGTGCCAGCATTTCTAGCGGGAGGGCCGGGGAGCTGTTTTTT. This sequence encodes CASISSGRAGELFF. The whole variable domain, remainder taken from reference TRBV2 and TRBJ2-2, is EPEVTQTPSHQVTQMGQEVILRCVPISNHLYFYWYRQILGQKVEFLVSFYNNEISEKSEIFDDQFSVERPDGSNFTLKIRSTKLEDSAMYFCASISSGRAGELFFGEGSRLTVL.

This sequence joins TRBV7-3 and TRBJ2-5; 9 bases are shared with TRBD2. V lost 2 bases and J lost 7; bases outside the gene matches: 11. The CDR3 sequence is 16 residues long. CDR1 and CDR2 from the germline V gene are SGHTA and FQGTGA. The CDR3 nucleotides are TGTGCCAGCAGCTTAGGAGCGGGAGGACCCGGGGGGACCCAGTACTTC. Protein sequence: CASSLGAGGPGGTQYF.

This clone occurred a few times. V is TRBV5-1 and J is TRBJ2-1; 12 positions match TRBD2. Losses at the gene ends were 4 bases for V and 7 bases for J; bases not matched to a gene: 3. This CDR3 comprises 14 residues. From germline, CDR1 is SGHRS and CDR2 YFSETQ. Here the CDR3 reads CASSLGTSGNEQFF. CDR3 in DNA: TGCGCCAGCAGCCTTGGGACTAGCGGGAATGAGCAGTTCTTC.

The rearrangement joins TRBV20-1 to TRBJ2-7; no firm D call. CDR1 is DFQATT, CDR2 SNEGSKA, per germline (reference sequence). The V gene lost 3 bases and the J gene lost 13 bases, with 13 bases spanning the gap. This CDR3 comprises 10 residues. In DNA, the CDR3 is TGCAGTGCTAGTCGCCCTCCCCCTTACTTC. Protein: CSASRPPPYF.

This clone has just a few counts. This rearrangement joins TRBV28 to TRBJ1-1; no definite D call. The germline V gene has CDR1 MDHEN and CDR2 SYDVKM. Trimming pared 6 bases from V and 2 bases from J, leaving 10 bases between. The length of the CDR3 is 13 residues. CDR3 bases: TGTGCCAGCAGCTTAGCACCAAACACTGAAGCTTTCTTT. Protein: CASSLAPNTEAFF.

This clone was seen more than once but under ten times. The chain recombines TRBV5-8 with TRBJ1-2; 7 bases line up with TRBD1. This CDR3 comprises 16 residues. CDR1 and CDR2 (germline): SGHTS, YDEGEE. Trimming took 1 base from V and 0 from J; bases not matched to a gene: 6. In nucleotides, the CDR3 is TGTGCCAGCAGCTTGACTCAGGGGACAGCTAACTATGGCTACACCTTC. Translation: CASSLTQGTANYGYTF.

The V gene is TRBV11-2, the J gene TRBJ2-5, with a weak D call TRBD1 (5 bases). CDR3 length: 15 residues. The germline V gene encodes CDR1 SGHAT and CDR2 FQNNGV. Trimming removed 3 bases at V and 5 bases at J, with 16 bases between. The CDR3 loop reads CASSFLQASGETQYF. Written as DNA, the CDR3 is TGTGCCAGCAGCTTTCTACAGGCGTCTGGGGAGACCCAGTACTTC.

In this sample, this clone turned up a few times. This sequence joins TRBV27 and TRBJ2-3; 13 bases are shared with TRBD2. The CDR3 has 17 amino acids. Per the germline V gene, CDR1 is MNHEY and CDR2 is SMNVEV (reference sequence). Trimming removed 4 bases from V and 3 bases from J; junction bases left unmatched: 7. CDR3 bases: TGTGCCAGCAGTTCCCCCCAACTAGCGGGAGGGACAGATACGCAGTATTTT. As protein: CASSSPQLAGGTDTQYF.

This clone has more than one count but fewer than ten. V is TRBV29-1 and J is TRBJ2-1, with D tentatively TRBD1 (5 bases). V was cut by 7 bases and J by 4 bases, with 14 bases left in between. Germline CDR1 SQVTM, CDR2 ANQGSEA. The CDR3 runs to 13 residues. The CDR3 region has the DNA TGCAGCGCCGGACATCTACGGTACAATGAGCAGTTCTTC. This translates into CSAGHLRYNEQFF.

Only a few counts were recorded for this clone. CDR3 nucleotides: TGCGCCAGCAGCCGTATGCCCGCCGGTCGAGGGCCAGCGGATAATTCACCCCTCCACTTT. Its translation: CASSRMPAGRGPADNSPLHF. The V call is TRBV4-3, the J call TRBJ1-6; the D is unclear. Germline V gene lookup returns CDR1 LGHNA and CDR2 YSLEER. The CDR3 length is 20 residues. Trimming pared 4 bases from V and 5 bases from J, leaving 27 bases between.

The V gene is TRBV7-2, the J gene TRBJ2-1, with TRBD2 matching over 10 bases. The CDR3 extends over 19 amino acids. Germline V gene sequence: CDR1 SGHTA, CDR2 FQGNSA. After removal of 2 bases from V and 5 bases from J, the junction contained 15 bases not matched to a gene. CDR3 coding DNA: TGTGCCAGCAGCTTATTTGGTAGCGGGAGGAAACCCAACAACAATGAGCAGTTCTTC. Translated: CASSLFGSGRKPNNNEQFF.

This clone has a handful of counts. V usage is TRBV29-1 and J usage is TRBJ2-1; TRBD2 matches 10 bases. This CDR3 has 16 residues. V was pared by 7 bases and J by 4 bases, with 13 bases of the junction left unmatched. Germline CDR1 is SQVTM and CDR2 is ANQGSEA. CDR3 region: CSAKSPAGGNYNEQFF. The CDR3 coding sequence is TGCAGCGCCAAAAGCCCAGCGGGAGGGAATTACAATGAGCAGTTCTTC.

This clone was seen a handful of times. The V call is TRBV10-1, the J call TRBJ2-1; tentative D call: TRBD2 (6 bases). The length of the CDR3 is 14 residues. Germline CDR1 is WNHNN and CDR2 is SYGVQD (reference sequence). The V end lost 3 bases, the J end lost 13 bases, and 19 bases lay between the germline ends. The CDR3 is CASSDLEGSEYQFF. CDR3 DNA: TGCGCCAGCAGTGACTTGGAGGGAAGCGAGTATCAGTTCTTC.

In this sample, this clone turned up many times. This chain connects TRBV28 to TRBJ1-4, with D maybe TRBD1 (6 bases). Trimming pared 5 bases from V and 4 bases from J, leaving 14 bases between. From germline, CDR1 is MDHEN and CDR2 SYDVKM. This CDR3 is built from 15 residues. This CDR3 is CASSRGGSGNEKLFF. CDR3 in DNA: TGTGCCAGCAGTCGAGGGGGATCTGGTAATGAAAAACTGTTTTTT.

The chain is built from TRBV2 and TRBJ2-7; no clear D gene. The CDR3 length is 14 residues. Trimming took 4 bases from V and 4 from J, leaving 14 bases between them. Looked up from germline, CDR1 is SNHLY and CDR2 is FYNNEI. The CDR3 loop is CASSVSGIGYEQYF. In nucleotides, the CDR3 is TGTGCCAGCAGTGTGTCGGGTATTGGGTACGAGCAGTACTTC.

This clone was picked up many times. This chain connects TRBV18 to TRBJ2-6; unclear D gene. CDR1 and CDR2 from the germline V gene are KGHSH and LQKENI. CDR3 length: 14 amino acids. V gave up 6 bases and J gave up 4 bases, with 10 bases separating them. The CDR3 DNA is TGTGCCAGCTCCGGCTTCTCCGGGGCCAACGTCCTGACTTTC. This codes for CASSGFSGANVLTF.

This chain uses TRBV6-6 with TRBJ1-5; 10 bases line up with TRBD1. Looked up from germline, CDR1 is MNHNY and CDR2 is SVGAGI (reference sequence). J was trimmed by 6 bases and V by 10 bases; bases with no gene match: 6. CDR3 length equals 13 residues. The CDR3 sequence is CATGQGETQPQHF. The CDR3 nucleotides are TGTGCCACCGGACAGGGGGAAACTCAGCCCCAGCATTTT.

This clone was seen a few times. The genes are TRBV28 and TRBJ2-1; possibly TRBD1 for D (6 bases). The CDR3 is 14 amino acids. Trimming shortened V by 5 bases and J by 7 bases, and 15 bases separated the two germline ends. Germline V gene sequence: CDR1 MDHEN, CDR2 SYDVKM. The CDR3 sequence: CASSQSGVYNEQFF. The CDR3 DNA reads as TGTGCCAGCAGTCAGTCAGGGGTCTATAATGAGCAGTTCTTC.

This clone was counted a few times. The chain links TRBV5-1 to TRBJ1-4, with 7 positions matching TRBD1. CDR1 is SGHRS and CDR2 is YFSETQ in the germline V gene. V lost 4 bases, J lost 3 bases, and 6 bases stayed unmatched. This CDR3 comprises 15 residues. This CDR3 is CASSVQGQANEKLFF. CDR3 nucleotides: TGCGCCAGCAGCGTACAGGGGCAAGCTAATGAAAAACTGTTTTTT.